This T cell receptor (beta chain) was captured in a study of identical twins. Trimming cost V 5 bases and J 5 bases; bases outside gene matches: 9. This CDR3 has 15 amino acids. TCRdb itself ran the 5' RACE reads through MiXCR, one entry per CDR3 protein. The profile shows some 900,000 distinct CDR3 sequences, approximately 13% of them singletons. This sample was also put to use in a study of yellow fever vaccine responses in identical twins.

The clonotype comes from a woman aged 18 to 35 in good health. Sequenced sample: PBMCs. V gene TRBV12-3 or TRBV12-4 combines with J gene TRBJ2-5; TRBD1 aligns across 9 bases. The CDR3 sequence: CASSRPGQGLETQYF. DNA for the CDR3: TGTGCCAGCAGTCGACCGGGACAGGGTTTGGAGACCCAGTACTTC.